These 3 T cell receptor beta chains were all obtained from the same sample, sequenced in a study of identical twins. MiXCR, applied by TCRdb to the 5' RACE reads, yields one record per CDR3 protein. The data show approximately 670,000 distinct CDR3 sequences, roughly 6% seen once. Source material: naive T cells sorted from blood. These receptors were collected from a man aged 18 to 29 in good health.

The rearrangement links TRBV3-1 to TRBJ2-3, with D hard to call. Trimming shortened V by 2 bases and J by 5 bases, and 8 bases separated the two germline ends. This CDR3 region has 13 residues. The germline gives CDR1 LGHDT, CDR2 YNNKEL (reference sequence). In DNA form, the CDR3 reads TGTGCCAGCAGCCAAATGGTTGGAGATACGCAGTATTTT. Translating it yields CASSQMVGDTQYF.

To note about this clonotype: A much larger clone differs from this one at a single base, so this may be a read error. V gene TRBV28 combines with J gene TRBJ2-3, with a weak D call TRBD1 (5 bases). TRBJ1-5 explains the end of the DNA better; the J call may be wrong. The length of the CDR3 is 17 residues. The germline V gene has CDR1 MDHEN and CDR2 SYDVKM. The CDR3 protein is CASSFPASGGNTDTQHF. CDR3 sequence (DNA): TGTGCCAGCAGTTTCCCTGCTAGCGGGGGTAACACAGATACGCAGCATTTT.

At least ten counts were recorded for this clonotype. J is TRBJ2-3 and V is TRBV20-1, with 14 bases identical to TRBD2. The CDR3 runs to 16 residues. Germline-derived CDR1 and CDR2 are DFQATT and SNEGSKA (reference sequence). Losses at the gene ends were 1 base for V and 5 bases for J; bases not matched to a gene: 5. CDR3 nucleotide sequence: TGCAGTGCTAGAGGGACTAGCGGGAGGTCTGGAGATACGCAGTATTTT. Its protein is CSARGTSGRSGDTQYF.